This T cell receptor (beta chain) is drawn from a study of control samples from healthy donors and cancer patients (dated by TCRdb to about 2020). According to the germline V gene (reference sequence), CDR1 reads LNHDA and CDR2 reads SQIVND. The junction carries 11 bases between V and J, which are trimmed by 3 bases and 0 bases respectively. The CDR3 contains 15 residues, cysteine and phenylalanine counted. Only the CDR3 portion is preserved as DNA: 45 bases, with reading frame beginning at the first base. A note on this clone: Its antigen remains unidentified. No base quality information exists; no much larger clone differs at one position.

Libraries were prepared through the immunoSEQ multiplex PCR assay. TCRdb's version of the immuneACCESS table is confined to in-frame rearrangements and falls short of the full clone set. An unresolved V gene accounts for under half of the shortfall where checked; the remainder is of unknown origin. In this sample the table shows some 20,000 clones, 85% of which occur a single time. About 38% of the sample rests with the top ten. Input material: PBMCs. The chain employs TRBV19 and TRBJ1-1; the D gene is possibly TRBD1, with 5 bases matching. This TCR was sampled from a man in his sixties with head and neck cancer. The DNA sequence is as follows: TGTGCCAGTAGTATTCATTGGGGGATGAACACTGAAGCTTTCTTT. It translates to CASSIHWGMNTEAFF.